This T cell receptor beta chain was sequenced in a study of HIV-infected children after antiretroviral therapy interruption. Study summary: Most participating children were previously exposed to EBV and CMV.

The TCR library was built from RNA with a 3' RACE protocol and unique molecular identifiers. TCRdb called the 3' RACE reads again in MiXCR, with one record for every CDR3 protein. The sample includes about 89,000 distinct CDR3 sequences, about 6.3% of them seen just once. Stated treatment: PENTA 11 planned treatment interruption arm or continuous ART arm. Germline V gene data show CDR1 as LNHDA and CDR2 as SQIVND (reference sequence). This CDR3 comprises 14 residues. This clonotype has a handful of counts. At one end the junction does not follow the germline gene, possibly because of a read error. The chain combines TRBV19 with TRBJ1-4; D gene unclear. The sample here was CD45RA+ CD4+ T cells from PBMCs, pooled from several time points, taken from a donor given antiretroviral therapy, either interrupted or continuous. Specified subset: naive CD4+ CD45RA+ CD45RO- T cells. The clonotype comes from a pool of human donors with HIV. The CDR3 here is CASSNGISNERLFF. CDR3 bases: TGTGCCAGCAGTAACGGCATTTCCAACGAAAGATTATTTTTC. Variable domain in full (rest from reference TRBV19 and TRBJ1-4): DGGITQSPKYLFRKEGQNVTLSCEQNLNHDAMYWYRQDPGQGLRLIYYSQIVNDFQKGDIAEGYSVSREKKESFPLTVTSAQKNPTAFYLCASSNGISNERLFFGSGTQLSVL.